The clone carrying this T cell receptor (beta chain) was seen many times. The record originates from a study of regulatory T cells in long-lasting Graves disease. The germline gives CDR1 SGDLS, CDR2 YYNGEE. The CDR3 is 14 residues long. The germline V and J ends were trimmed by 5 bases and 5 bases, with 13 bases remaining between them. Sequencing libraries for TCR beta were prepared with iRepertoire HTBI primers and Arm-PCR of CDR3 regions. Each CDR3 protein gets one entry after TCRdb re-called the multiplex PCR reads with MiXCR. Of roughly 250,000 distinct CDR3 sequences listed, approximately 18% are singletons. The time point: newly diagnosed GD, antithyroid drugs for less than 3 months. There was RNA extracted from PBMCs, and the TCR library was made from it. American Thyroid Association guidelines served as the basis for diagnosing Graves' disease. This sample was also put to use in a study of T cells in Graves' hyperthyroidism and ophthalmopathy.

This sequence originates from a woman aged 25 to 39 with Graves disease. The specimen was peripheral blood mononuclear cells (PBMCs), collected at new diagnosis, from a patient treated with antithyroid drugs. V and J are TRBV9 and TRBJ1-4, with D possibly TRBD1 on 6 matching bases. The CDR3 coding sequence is TGTGCCAGCAGTAAGGGGGGACGAAATGAAAAACTGTTTTTT. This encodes CASSKGGRNEKLFF.